A selection of T cell receptor beta chains follows, all from one sample in a study of blood T cell repertoires in COVID-19. Profiled with immunoSEQ multiplex PCR; TCRdb holds only in-frame clones, not every one. This sample has about 170,000 clones; less than 80% occur once, and the top ten carry over 15%. Specimen: PBMCs or T cells enriched from blood (not recorded which). These receptors all come from a woman in her 70s in a cohort exposed to, infected with or recovered from COVID-19 (not recorded which). CDR3s include the opening cysteine and the closing phenylalanine or tryptophan. Fields, in order: CDR3 DNA, CDR3 protein, J gene, clone size, V gene, D gene. The D gene is left open where the match is weak. Only some rows state a clone size, as once, few, many or a class for expanded clones.

cdr3_nt: TGTGCCAGTGGAGCGGGCCCAAACACCGGGGAGCTGTTTTTT; cdr3_aa: CASGAGPNTGELFF; j_call: TRBJ2-2; clone_size: NA; v_call: TRBV19; d_call: NA
cdr3_nt: TGCGCCAGCAGCCAAGATTTAGGGAGGCCCGGGGAGCTGTTTTTT; cdr3_aa: CASSQDLGRPGELFF; j_call: TRBJ2-2; clone_size: NA; v_call: TRBV4-3; d_call: NA
cdr3_nt: TGTGCCACCAGCAGAGTCGTGACTAGCGGGAGCACAGATACGCAGTATTTT; cdr3_aa: CATSRVVTSGSTDTQYF; j_call: TRBJ2-3; clone_size: NA; v_call: TRBV15; d_call: TRBD2
cdr3_nt: TGTGCCAGCTCACGTGCAGGGATCGATGAGCAGTTCTTC; cdr3_aa: CASSRAGIDEQFF; j_call: TRBJ2-1; clone_size: NA; v_call: TRBV18; d_call: NA
cdr3_nt: TGTGCCAGCAGTAACCATGGGGCGGAAGCTTTCTTT; cdr3_aa: CASSNHGAEAFF; j_call: TRBJ1-1; clone_size: NA; v_call: TRBV2; d_call: NA
cdr3_nt: TGTGCCAGCAGCCACCGAGGGACAGGGGGCGTCGCCGGGGAGCTGTTTTTT; cdr3_aa: CASSHRGTGGVAGELFF; j_call: TRBJ2-2; clone_size: few; v_call: TRBV4-2; d_call: TRBD1
cdr3_nt: TGTGCCAGCAGCTTAGCGAGCGGGAGGGCCGTCAATGAGCAGTTCTTC; cdr3_aa: CASSLASGRAVNEQFF; j_call: TRBJ2-1; clone_size: NA; v_call: TRBV7-2; d_call: TRBD2
cdr3_nt: TGTGCCAGCAGCCGCACAACAGCTCACGGGACATCTGAGCAGTTCTTC; cdr3_aa: CASSRTTAHGTSEQFF; j_call: TRBJ2-1; clone_size: NA; v_call: TRBV4-2; d_call: NA
cdr3_nt: TGTGCCAGCAGCTTTCAGGGGGGCCACGAGCAGTACTTC; cdr3_aa: CASSFQGGHEQYF; j_call: TRBJ2-7; clone_size: few; v_call: TRBV7-9; d_call: NA
cdr3_nt: TGTGCCAGCAGCGTAGATCCAACGGCGGATGAAAAACTGTTTTTT; cdr3_aa: CASSVDPTADEKLFF; j_call: TRBJ1-4; clone_size: NA; v_call: TRBV9; d_call: NA
cdr3_nt: TGTGCCAGCAGCCCACGGACTAGCGGAGCCCAAGAGACCCAGTACTTC; cdr3_aa: CASSPRTSGAQETQYF; j_call: TRBJ2-5; clone_size: NA; v_call: TRBV3-1/TRBV3-2; d_call: TRBD2
cdr3_nt: TGCGCCAGCAGTGACATGCCGAACACTGAAGCTTTCTTT; cdr3_aa: CASSDMPNTEAFF; j_call: TRBJ1-1; clone_size: NA; v_call: TRBV5-1; d_call: NA
cdr3_nt: TGTGCCAGCAGTTACCTAGCGGGAGCTACCTACGAGCAGTACTTC; cdr3_aa: CASSYLAGATYEQYF; j_call: TRBJ2-7; clone_size: NA; v_call: TRBV6-2/TRBV6-3; d_call: TRBD2
cdr3_nt: TGCGCCAGCAGCTTGCCTAGCGGGAGCTTCGAGCAGTACTTC; cdr3_aa: CASSLPSGSFEQYF; j_call: TRBJ2-7; clone_size: NA; v_call: TRBV5-1; d_call: TRBD2
cdr3_nt: TGCGCCAGCAGCCAGGGACAGGGGCGAGAGACCCAGTACTTC; cdr3_aa: CASSQGQGRETQYF; j_call: TRBJ2-5; clone_size: NA; v_call: TRBV4-1; d_call: TRBD1
cdr3_nt: TGTGCCAGCTCACCAGGGGCAGGGCTCAATCAGCCCCAGCATTTT; cdr3_aa: CASSPGAGLNQPQHF; j_call: TRBJ1-5; clone_size: few; v_call: TRBV18; d_call: NA
cdr3_nt: TGTGCCAGCAGCTCTACAGGGAAAGGCTACACCTTC; cdr3_aa: CASSSTGKGYTF; j_call: TRBJ1-2; clone_size: NA; v_call: TRBV28; d_call: NA
cdr3_nt: TGCAGCGTTAATGGCGGACTAGCGGGGAATGAGCAGTTCTTC; cdr3_aa: CSVNGGLAGNEQFF; j_call: TRBJ2-1; clone_size: NA; v_call: TRBV29-1; d_call: TRBD2
cdr3_nt: TGTGCCATCAGTGGGACTAGCGGGAGCTCGTTATACGAGCAGTACTTC; cdr3_aa: CAISGTSGSSLYEQYF; j_call: TRBJ2-7; clone_size: NA; v_call: TRBV10-3; d_call: TRBD2
cdr3_nt: TGTGCCAGTAGTTCTAATACAGGGGGCAATCAGCCCCAGCATTTT; cdr3_aa: CASSSNTGGNQPQHF; j_call: TRBJ1-5; clone_size: few; v_call: TRBV19; d_call: TRBD1
cdr3_nt: TGTGCCAGCACCCGGGGACTAGCGGGTCGAAGGAAAGAGACCCAGTACTTC; cdr3_aa: CASTRGLAGRRKETQYF; j_call: TRBJ2-5; clone_size: NA; v_call: TRBV25-1; d_call: TRBD2
cdr3_nt: TGTGCCAGCAGCTTAGTCTCGGGAGTAAGTGAGCAGTTCTTC; cdr3_aa: CASSLVSGVSEQFF; j_call: TRBJ2-1; clone_size: NA; v_call: TRBV7-2; d_call: NA
cdr3_nt: TGCGCCAGCAGCTTTCAAGCGGGAGGGGAGGAGCAGTACTTC; cdr3_aa: CASSFQAGGEEQYF; j_call: TRBJ2-7; clone_size: NA; v_call: TRBV5-1; d_call: TRBD2
cdr3_nt: TGCGCCAGCAGCCTAAGTAACTTCCTCTCCTACAATGAGCAGTTCTTC; cdr3_aa: CASSLSNFLSYNEQFF; j_call: TRBJ2-1; clone_size: many; v_call: TRBV4-1; d_call: NA
cdr3_nt: TGTGCCAGCAGTGAACCGGGACAGGAGACAGATACGCAGTATTTT; cdr3_aa: CASSEPGQETDTQYF; j_call: TRBJ2-3; clone_size: few; v_call: TRBV6-1; d_call: TRBD1
cdr3_nt: TGTGCCAGCAGAGACAGGGGGTACTACGAGCAGTACTTC; cdr3_aa: CASRDRGYYEQYF; j_call: TRBJ2-7; clone_size: few; v_call: TRBV2; d_call: TRBD1
cdr3_nt: TGTGCCAGCAGTTCGTATAGCAATCAGCCCCAGCATTTT; cdr3_aa: CASSSYSNQPQHF; j_call: TRBJ1-5; clone_size: NA; v_call: TRBV2; d_call: NA
cdr3_nt: TGTGCCAGCAGCCCGCAACCCCGGGGGGTCGCTGGCTACACCTTC; cdr3_aa: CASSPQPRGVAGYTF; j_call: TRBJ1-2; clone_size: NA; v_call: TRBV9; d_call: NA
cdr3_nt: TGCGCCAGCAGCTTGACAGGGAGAGGGCTGGAGCAGTACTTC; cdr3_aa: CASSLTGRGLEQYF; j_call: TRBJ2-7; clone_size: NA; v_call: TRBV5-1; d_call: NA
cdr3_nt: TGCGCCAGCAGCCAGGGGTCTGGTGGGGGGGGCAATGAGCAGTTCTTC; cdr3_aa: CASSQGSGGGGNEQFF; j_call: TRBJ2-1; clone_size: NA; v_call: TRBV4-1; d_call: TRBD2
cdr3_nt: TGTGCCAGCAGTTTCTTGCGGGGGCAGGGCTCCTACGAGCAGTACTTC; cdr3_aa: CASSFLRGQGSYEQYF; j_call: TRBJ2-7; clone_size: NA; v_call: TRBV28; d_call: NA
cdr3_nt: TGTGCCTGGAGTGTCCCGGCTAGCGGAACAGATACGCAGTATTTT; cdr3_aa: CAWSVPASGTDTQYF; j_call: TRBJ2-3; clone_size: few; v_call: TRBV30; d_call: TRBD2
cdr3_nt: TGTGCCAGCAGCCGGGACAGCTTCTATGGCTACACCTTC; cdr3_aa: CASSRDSFYGYTF; j_call: TRBJ1-2; clone_size: NA; v_call: TRBV7-8; d_call: TRBD1
cdr3_nt: TGTGCCAGCAGCTTAGGGACTAGCGGGACTGACAATGAGCAGTTCTTC; cdr3_aa: CASSLGTSGTDNEQFF; j_call: TRBJ2-1; clone_size: NA; v_call: TRBV13; d_call: TRBD2
cdr3_nt: TGTGCCAGCAGTTACTTCAGGGGCTCTGGGGCCAACGTCCTGACTTTC; cdr3_aa: CASSYFRGSGANVLTF; j_call: TRBJ2-6; clone_size: NA; v_call: TRBV6-2/TRBV6-3; d_call: NA
cdr3_nt: TGTGCCAGCAGTCTAGGGGGCGGTGAGCAGTTCTTC; cdr3_aa: CASSLGGGEQFF; j_call: TRBJ2-1; clone_size: NA; v_call: TRBV3-1/TRBV3-2; d_call: TRBD1
cdr3_nt: TGCAGCGTTGGGGGGCTCTATGGCTACACCTTC; cdr3_aa: CSVGGLYGYTF; j_call: TRBJ1-2; clone_size: once; v_call: TRBV29-1; d_call: NA
cdr3_nt: TGTGCCAGCAGTTTCGGTGGTCAAGAGACCCAGTACTTC; cdr3_aa: CASSFGGQETQYF; j_call: TRBJ2-5; clone_size: once; v_call: TRBV28; d_call: NA
cdr3_nt: TGTGCCAGCAGCCCGTCTGAGGACTATGGCTACACCTTC; cdr3_aa: CASSPSEDYGYTF; j_call: TRBJ1-2; clone_size: NA; v_call: TRBV7-2; d_call: NA
cdr3_nt: TGTGCCAGTTCCCCGGGACAGAGTCCCTACGAGCAGTACTTC; cdr3_aa: CASSPGQSPYEQYF; j_call: TRBJ2-7; clone_size: NA; v_call: TRBV19; d_call: TRBD1